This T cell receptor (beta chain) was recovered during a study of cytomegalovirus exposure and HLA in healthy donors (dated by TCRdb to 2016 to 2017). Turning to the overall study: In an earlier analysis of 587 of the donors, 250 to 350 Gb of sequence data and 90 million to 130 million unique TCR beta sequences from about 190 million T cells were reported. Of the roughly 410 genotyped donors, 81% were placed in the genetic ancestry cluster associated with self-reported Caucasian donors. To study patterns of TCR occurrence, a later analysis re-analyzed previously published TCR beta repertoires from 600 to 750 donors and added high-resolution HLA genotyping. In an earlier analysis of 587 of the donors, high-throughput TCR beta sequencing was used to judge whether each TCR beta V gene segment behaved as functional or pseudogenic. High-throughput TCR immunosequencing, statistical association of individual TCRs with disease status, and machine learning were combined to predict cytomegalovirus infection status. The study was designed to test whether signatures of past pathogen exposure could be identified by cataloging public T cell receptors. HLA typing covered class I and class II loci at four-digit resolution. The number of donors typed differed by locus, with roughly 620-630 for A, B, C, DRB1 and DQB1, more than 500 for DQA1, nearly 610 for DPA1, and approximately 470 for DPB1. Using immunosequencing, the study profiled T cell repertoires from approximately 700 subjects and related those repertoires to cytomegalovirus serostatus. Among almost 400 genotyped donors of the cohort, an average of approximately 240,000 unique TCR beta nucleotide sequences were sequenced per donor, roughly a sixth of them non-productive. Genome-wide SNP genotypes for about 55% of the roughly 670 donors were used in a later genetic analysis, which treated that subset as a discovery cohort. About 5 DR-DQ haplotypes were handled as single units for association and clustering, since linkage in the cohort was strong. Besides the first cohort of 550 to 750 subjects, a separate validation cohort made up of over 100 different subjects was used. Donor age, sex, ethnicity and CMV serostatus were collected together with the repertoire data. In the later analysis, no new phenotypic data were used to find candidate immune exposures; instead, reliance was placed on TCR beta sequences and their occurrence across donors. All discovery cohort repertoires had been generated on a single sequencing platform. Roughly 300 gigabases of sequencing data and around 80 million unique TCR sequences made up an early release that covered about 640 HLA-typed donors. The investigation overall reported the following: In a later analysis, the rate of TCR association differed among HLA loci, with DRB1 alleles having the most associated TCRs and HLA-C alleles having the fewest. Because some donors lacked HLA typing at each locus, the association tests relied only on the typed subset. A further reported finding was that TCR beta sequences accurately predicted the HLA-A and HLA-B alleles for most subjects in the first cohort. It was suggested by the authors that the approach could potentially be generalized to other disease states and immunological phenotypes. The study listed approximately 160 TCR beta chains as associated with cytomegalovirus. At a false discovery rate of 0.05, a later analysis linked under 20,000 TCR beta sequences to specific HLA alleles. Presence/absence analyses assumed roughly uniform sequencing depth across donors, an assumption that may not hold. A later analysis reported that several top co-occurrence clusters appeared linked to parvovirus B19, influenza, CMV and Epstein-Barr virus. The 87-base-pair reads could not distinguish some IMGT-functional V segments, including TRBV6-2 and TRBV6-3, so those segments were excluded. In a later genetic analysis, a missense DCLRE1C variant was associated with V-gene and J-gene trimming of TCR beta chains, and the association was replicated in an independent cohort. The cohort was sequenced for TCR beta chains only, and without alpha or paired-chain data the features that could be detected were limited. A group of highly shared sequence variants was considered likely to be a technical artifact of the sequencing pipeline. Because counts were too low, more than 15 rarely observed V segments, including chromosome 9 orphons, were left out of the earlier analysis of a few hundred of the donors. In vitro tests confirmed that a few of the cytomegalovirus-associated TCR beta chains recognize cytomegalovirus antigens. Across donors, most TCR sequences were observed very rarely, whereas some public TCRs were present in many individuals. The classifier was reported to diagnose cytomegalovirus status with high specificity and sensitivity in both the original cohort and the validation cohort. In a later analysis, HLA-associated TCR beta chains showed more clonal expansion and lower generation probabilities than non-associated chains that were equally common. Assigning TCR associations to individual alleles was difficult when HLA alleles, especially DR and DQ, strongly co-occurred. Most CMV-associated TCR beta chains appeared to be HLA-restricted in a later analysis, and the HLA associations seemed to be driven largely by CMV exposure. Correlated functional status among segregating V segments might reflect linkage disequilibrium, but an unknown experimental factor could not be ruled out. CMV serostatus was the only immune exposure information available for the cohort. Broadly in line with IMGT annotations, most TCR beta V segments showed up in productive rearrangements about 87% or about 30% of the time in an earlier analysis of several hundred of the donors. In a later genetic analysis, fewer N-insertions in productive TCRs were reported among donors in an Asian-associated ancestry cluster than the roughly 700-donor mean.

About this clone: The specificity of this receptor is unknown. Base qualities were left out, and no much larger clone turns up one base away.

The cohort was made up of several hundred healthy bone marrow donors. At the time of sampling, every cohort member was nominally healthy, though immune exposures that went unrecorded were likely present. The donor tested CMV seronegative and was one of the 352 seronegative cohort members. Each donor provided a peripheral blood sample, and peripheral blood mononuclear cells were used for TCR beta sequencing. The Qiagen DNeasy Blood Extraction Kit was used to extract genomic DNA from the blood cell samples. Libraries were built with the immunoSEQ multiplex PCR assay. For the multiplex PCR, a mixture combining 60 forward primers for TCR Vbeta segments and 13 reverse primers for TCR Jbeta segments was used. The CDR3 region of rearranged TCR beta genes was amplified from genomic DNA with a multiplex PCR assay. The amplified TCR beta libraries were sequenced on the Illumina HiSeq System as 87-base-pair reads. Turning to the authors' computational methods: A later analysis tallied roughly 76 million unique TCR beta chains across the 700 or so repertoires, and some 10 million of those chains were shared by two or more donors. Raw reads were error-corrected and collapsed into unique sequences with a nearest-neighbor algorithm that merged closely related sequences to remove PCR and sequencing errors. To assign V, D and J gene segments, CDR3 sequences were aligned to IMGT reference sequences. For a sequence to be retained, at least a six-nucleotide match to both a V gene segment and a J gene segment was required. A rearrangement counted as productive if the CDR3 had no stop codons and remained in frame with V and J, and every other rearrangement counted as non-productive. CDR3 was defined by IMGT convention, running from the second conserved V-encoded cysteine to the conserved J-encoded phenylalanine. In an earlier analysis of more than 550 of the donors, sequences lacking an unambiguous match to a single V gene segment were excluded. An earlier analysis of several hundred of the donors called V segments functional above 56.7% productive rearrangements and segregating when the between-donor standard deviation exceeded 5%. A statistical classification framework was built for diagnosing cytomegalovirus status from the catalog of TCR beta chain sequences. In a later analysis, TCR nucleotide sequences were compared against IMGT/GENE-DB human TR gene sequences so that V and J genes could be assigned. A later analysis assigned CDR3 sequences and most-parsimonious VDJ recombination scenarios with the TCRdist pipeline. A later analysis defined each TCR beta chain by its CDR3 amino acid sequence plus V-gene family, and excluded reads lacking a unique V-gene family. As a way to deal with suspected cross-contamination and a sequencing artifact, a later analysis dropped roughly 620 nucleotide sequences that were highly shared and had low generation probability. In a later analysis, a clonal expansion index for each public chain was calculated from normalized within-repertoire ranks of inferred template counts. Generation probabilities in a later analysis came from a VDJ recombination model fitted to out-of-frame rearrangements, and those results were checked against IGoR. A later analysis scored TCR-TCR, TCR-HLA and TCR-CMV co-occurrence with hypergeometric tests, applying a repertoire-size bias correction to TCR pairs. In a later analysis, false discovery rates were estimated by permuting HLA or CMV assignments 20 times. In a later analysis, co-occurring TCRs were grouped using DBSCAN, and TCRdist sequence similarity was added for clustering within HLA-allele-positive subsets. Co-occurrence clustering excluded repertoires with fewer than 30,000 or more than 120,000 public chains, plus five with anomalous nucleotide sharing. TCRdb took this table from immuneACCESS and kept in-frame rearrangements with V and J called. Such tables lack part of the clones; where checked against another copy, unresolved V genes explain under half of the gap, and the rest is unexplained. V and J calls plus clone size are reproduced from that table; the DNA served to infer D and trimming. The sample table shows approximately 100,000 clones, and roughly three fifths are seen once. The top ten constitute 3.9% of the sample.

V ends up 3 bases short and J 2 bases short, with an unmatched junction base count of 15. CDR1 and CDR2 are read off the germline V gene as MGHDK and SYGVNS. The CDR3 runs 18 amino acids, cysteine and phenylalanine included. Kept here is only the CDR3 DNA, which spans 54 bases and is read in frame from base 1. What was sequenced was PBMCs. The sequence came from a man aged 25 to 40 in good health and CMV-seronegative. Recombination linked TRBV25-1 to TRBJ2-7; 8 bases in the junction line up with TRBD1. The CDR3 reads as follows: CASSDSHLNRGAAYEQYF. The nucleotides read TGTGCCAGCAGTGACTCTCATCTTAACAGGGGGGCAGCCTACGAGCAGTACTTC.